Each of the 23 T cell receptor beta chains below was sequenced from the same sample in a study of T cell changes during pregnancy in multiple sclerosis. Clones were sequenced by immunoSEQ multiplex PCR, and TCRdb holds only the in-frame ones, with some missing. The sample contains over 30,000 clones, around 91% of which appear only once. The starting material was CD8+ T cells from peripheral blood mononuclear cells, obtained in the second trimester of pregnancy. These receptors all come from a female donor in good health, enrolled as a control in a pregnancy study.

The rearrangement uses TRBV4-3 and TRBJ2-3, with 7 bases lining up with TRBD1. Losses at the gene ends were 0 bases for V and 4 bases for J; bases not matched to a gene: 7. Per the germline V gene, CDR1 is LGHNA and CDR2 is YSLEER. This CDR3 has 16 amino acids. The CDR3 DNA follows: TGCGCCAGCAGCCAAGATTGGTCGCAGGGGGCAGATACGCAGTATTTT. Protein sequence: CASSQDWSQGADTQYF.

The chain couples TRBV10-1 to TRBJ1-2; D may be TRBD1 (5 bases). Germline V lookup: CDR1 WNHNN, CDR2 SYGVQD (reference sequence). Trimming left V 7 bases short and J 3 bases short, with 21 bases between. The CDR3 loop spans 16 amino acids. DNA for the CDR3: TGCGCCAGCACAAAAGCCGGGGGGGGGTCGGACTATGGCTACACCTTC. Translation: CASTKAGGGSDYGYTF.

The chain recombines TRBV7-9 with TRBJ1-6, with D perhaps TRBD1 (5 bases). Deletions cut 2 bases from V and 7 bases from J, with 18 bases between. The CDR3 totals 17 residues. From germline, CDR1 is SEHNR and CDR2 FQNEAQ (reference sequence). CDR3 nucleotide sequence: TGTGCCAGCAGCTTATCGGGCGCCGACAGCAAAAATTCACCCCTCCACTTT. Translated: CASSLSGADSKNSPLHF.

The chain has TRBV2 and TRBJ1-1; TRBD1 is a possible D gene (5 bases). Trimming removed 2 bases at V and 0 bases at J, with 10 bases between. Germline CDR1 is SNHLY and CDR2 is FYNNEI. CDR3 length: 15 residues. CDR3 sequence: CASSEPRGVNTEAFF. The CDR3 coding sequence is TGTGCCAGCAGTGAACCACGGGGGGTGAACACTGAAGCTTTCTTT.

In DNA form, the CDR3 reads TGTGCCAGCAGCGCCGACGGGGGGGGAAATCAGCCCCAGCATTTT. Translated, it gives CASSADGGGNQPQHF. The chain uses TRBV9 and TRBJ1-5; TRBD1 might be the D (5 bases). CDR1 is SGDLS, CDR2 YYNGEE, per germline. V was trimmed by 3 bases and J by 4 bases, leaving 14 bases between them. The CDR3 has 15 amino acids.

V is TRBV6-4 and J is TRBJ2-3, with D maybe TRBD1 (5 bases). V was cut by 2 bases and J by 1 base, with 19 bases left in between. The CDR3 is made up of 18 amino acids. Looked up from germline, CDR1 is MRHNA and CDR2 is SNTAGT. The CDR3 region is CASSDALRQGTCTDTQYF. CDR3 coding DNA: TGTGCCAGCAGTGACGCTCTGCGCCAGGGTACTTGCACAGATACGCAGTATTTT.

The chain recombines TRBV7-9 with TRBJ2-2; 9 bases are a match to TRBD1. Trimming at V came to 6 bases and at J to 1 base, leaving 3 bases not matched to a gene. The CDR3 loop spans 15 amino acids. Germline V gene lookup returns CDR1 SEHNR and CDR2 FQNEAQ (reference sequence). The CDR3 DNA sequence: TGTGCCAGCAGTGAGGACAGGGGGAACACCGGGGAGCTGTTTTTT. Translating gives CASSEDRGNTGELFF.

The V call is TRBV29-1, the J call TRBJ2-5, with 9 bases lining up with TRBD1. This CDR3 spans 15 amino acids. Germline CDR1 reads SQVTM; CDR2 reads ANQGSEA. V lost 5 bases to trimming and J lost 4 bases; unmatched junction nucleotides: 11. In DNA form, the CDR3 reads TGCAGCGTTACTTTTTGGGACAGGGAGGGAGAGACCCAGTACTTC. Its protein product is CSVTFWDREGETQYF.

The rearrangement uses TRBV29-1 and TRBJ2-3, with a weak D call TRBD2 (7 bases). The V end lost 0 bases, the J end lost 7 bases, and 17 bases lay between the germline ends. Germline V gene lookup returns CDR1 SQVTM and CDR2 ANQGSEA. This CDR3 has 15 residues. DNA for the CDR3: TGCAGCGTTGAAGATAGGGGGAGGGTAAAGAATACGCAGTATTTT. It translates to CSVEDRGRVKNTQYF.

This chain uses TRBV4-3 with TRBJ1-4; 10 bases agree with TRBD1. CDR3 length: 17 amino acids. CDR1 and CDR2 from the germline V gene are LGHNA and YSLEER. After removal of 0 bases from V and 8 bases from J, the junction contained 9 bases not matched to a gene. CDR3 residues: CASSQEGLGTGAEKLFF. The CDR3 DNA sequence: TGCGCCAGCAGCCAAGAAGGGCTCGGGACAGGGGCCGAAAAACTGTTTTTT.

The sample holds a few counts of this clone. This chain uses TRBV5-4 with TRBJ2-1; D is possibly TRBD2 (5 bases). Germline V gene sequence: CDR1 SGHNT, CDR2 YYREEE (reference sequence). The CDR3 spans 15 residues. Trimming removed 0 bases from V and 4 bases from J, with 11 bases in between. The CDR3 region has the DNA TGTGCCAGCAGCTTGGTGGAGGACGGTTACAATGAGCAGTTCTTC. It translates to CASSLVEDGYNEQFF.

This chain links TRBV27 with TRBJ1-1; a possible D gene is TRBD1 (6 bases). The CDR3 consists of 14 residues. Germline loops: CDR1 MNHEY, CDR2 SMNVEV (reference sequence). V was trimmed by 1 base and J by 1 base, leaving 7 bases between them. The CDR3 DNA follows: TGTGCCAGCAGTTTATTGGGACAGAACACTGAAGCTTTCTTT. Residues: CASSLLGQNTEAFF.

This clone was seen a single time. For the CDR3, the DNA is TGTGCCAGCAGCCCTCTAGGGGCGGGGGGATACAATGAGCAGTTCTTC. This gives the protein CASSPLGAGGYNEQFF. V gene TRBV7-3 combines with J gene TRBJ2-1, with 8 bases matching TRBD2. With V trimmed by 5 bases and J by 4 bases, 10 bases remained unmatched. The CDR3 runs 16 residues. CDR1 is SGHTA, CDR2 FQGTGA, per germline.

The gene calls are TRBV4-1 and TRBJ2-2; the match to TRBD2 covers 7 bases. The CDR3 is 14 amino acids. Germline assignment: CDR1 MGHRA and CDR2 YSYEKL. J lost 5 bases, V lost 4 bases, and 4 bases had no gene match. CDR3 bases: TGCGCCAGCAGCCCCGGGGAGGGGACCGGGGAGCTGTTTTTT. This gives the protein CASSPGEGTGELFF.

The chain is built from TRBV19 and TRBJ2-1; D is perhaps TRBD2 (5 bases). Germline CDR1 LNHDA, CDR2 SQIVND (reference sequence). The CDR3 consists of 14 residues. The germline V and J ends were trimmed by 9 bases and 0 bases, with 12 bases remaining between them. CDR3 coding DNA: TGTGCCAGCCAGTCGGCGGGCTCCTACAATGAGCAGTTCTTC. Its translation is CASQSAGSYNEQFF.

V is TRBV12-5 and J is TRBJ1-3; D may be TRBD1 (6 bases). CDR1 is LGHNT, CDR2 FRNRAP, per germline. The CDR3 runs 22 residues. Trimming left V 0 bases short and J 0 bases short, with 27 bases between. Here the CDR3 DNA reads TGTGCTAGTGGTTTGGTCCACCTAACCCACCGGGACACCAAGTTCTCTGGAAACACCATATATTTT. Residues: CASGLVHLTHRDTKFSGNTIYF.

The V call is TRBV11-1, the J call TRBJ2-7; D might be TRBD1 (6 bases). Germline V lookup: CDR1 SGHAT, CDR2 FQDESV (reference sequence). The V gene lost 1 base and the J gene lost 2 bases, with 6 bases spanning the gap. The length of the CDR3 is 13 residues. The CDR3 bases are TGTGCCAGCAGCTTAGGGGGGCCCTACGAGCAGTACTTC. Translated: CASSLGGPYEQYF.

V gene TRBV9 combines with J gene TRBJ2-1; 10 nucleotides agree with TRBD1. This CDR3 contains 18 residues. CDR1 SGDLS and CDR2 YYNGEE come from the germline V gene. J lost 8 bases, V lost 4 bases, and 18 bases had no gene match. The CDR3 DNA is TGTGCCAGCAGCAAGACAGGGGGCGGTTTCGATTATGCGGATGAGCAGTTCTTC. Protein product: CASSKTGGGFDYADEQFF.

The rearrangement uses TRBV5-1 and TRBJ2-5; 11 bases are a match to TRBD1. The CDR3 covers 16 residues. Germline-derived CDR1 and CDR2 are SGHRS and YFSETQ. V lost 3 bases to trimming and J lost 4 bases; unmatched junction nucleotides: 8. The CDR3 loop is CASSYRDRGIAETQYF. The CDR3 DNA follows: TGCGCCAGCAGCTACCGGGACAGGGGGATAGCAGAGACCCAGTACTTC.

The chain has TRBV21-1 and TRBJ2-7; the table's D gene call, TRBD2, was not cross checked with the DNA. TRBV21-1 is a pseudogene. The CDR3 length is 16 residues. In DNA, the CDR3 is TGTGCCAGCAGCGCCCGACCTTGGGACTTCTCCTACGAGCAGTACTTC. Translation gives CASSARPWDFSYEQYF.

The chain carries TRBV2 and TRBJ1-3, with unresolved D. Germline lookup yields CDR1 SNHLY and CDR2 FYNNEI. The CDR3 has 17 amino acids. V was clipped by 8 bases and J by 0 bases, with 20 bases between them. In nucleotides, the CDR3 is TGTGCCAGCCCCACAACCGGCCCCCAGGTCTCTGGAAACACCATATATTTT. This encodes CASPTTGPQVSGNTIYF.

This sequence joins TRBV2 and TRBJ1-2; 7 nucleotides line up with TRBD1. Germline values: CDR1 SNHLY, CDR2 FYNNEI. The CDR3 is 17 amino acids. The V gene end was trimmed by 8 bases and the J gene end by 5 bases; junction bases not matched to a gene: 20. CDR3 amino acids: CASALDRAWASLYGYTF. Written as DNA, the CDR3 is TGTGCCAGCGCACTCGACAGGGCGTGGGCAAGCCTTTATGGCTACACCTTC.

The V and J genes are TRBV4-1 and TRBJ1-5; D ambiguous. V lost 1 base, J lost 2 bases, and 6 bases lay in between. The germline CDR1 and CDR2 sequences are MGHRA and YSYEKL. This CDR3 is built from 14 residues. This chain's CDR3 is CASSQVRGNQPQHF. The CDR3 coding sequence is TGCGCCAGCAGCCAAGTTCGGGGCAATCAGCCCCAGCATTTT.